Listed here are 5 T cell receptor beta chains from one sample, sequenced in a study of blood T cell repertoires in COVID-19. Clones were sequenced by immunoSEQ multiplex PCR, and TCRdb holds only the in-frame ones, with some missing. The sample consists of about 220,000 clones, 86% of them appearing once. The sequenced material came from peripheral blood. The source is a man aged 30 to 39 who had recovered from COVID-19.

This chain joins TRBV19 and TRBJ1-5; D unclear. V was cut by 10 bases and J by 0 bases, with 13 bases left in between. The CDR3 has 14 amino acids. Germline assignment: CDR1 LNHDA and CDR2 SQIVND (reference sequence). CDR3 in amino acids: CATGREYSNQPQHF. The CDR3, as DNA: TGTGCCACTGGACGGGAGTATAGCAATCAGCCCCAGCATTTT.

This chain links TRBV6-2 or TRBV6-3 with TRBJ2-7; possibly TRBD2 for D (6 bases). CDR3 length equals 16 residues. Germline values: CDR1 MNHEY, CDR2 SVGEGT. Trimming took 0 bases from V and 3 from J, leaving 15 bases between them. Here the CDR3 reads CASSYSMSREVYEQYF. DNA of the CDR3: TGTGCCAGCAGTTACTCGATGTCCAGGGAGGTCTACGAGCAGTACTTC.

The CDR3 DNA sequence: TGTGCCAGCAGCTCGACCCGGGCGGGGGAAGAGACCCAGTACTTC. It translates to CASSSTRAGEETQYF. The rearrangement joins TRBV11-2 to TRBJ2-5, with 7 bases that match TRBD2. Looked up from germline, CDR1 is SGHAT and CDR2 is FQNNGV. This CDR3 is 15 amino acids long. The V segment lost 4 bases and the J segment 3 bases; nucleotides outside the gene matches: 8.

This chain uses TRBV4-1 with TRBJ2-2, with D unclear. V lost 4 bases to trimming and J lost 2 bases, with 14 bases between them. CDR3 length: 16 residues. Germline-derived CDR1 and CDR2 are MGHRA and YSYEKL. CDR3 in DNA: TGCGCCAGCAGCCCTACCCCTTGGGCCAACACCGGGGAGCTGTTTTTT. Translating gives CASSPTPWANTGELFF.

The CDR3 region is CASGLGVRTDTQYF. In DNA, the CDR3 is TGTGCTAGTGGTTTAGGGGTTCGCACAGATACGCAGTATTTT. The chain links TRBV12-5 to TRBJ2-3, with D tentatively TRBD1 (5 bases). The V end lost 3 bases, the J end lost 1 base, and 8 bases lay between the germline ends. The CDR3 has 14 amino acids. The germline CDR1 and CDR2 sequences are LGHNT and FRNRAP.